The clone carrying this T cell receptor beta chain was detected only a few times. What it recognizes is unknown. The sample belongs to a study of shared clonotypes between healthy human individuals. General study points: Expectations were that clonotype sharing among donors would be affected by sequencing depth.

Germline CDR1 and CDR2: SGHAT and FQNNGV. The CDR3 consists of 15 residues. The trim removed 5 bases at V and 4 bases at J, leaving 6 bases unmatched. The repertoire was sequenced with immunoSEQ multiplex PCR; TCRdb's copy has only in-frame clones and lacks some. The sample includes 400,000 to 600,000 clones, almost 80% seen only once; the top ten take approximately 13%. The V gene is TRBV11-2, the J gene TRBJ2-3, with 10 bases identical to TRBD2. Sequenced sample: PBMCs. This TCR was recovered from a woman aged 35 to 49 in good health. Some clones in this sample may be carry-over from other donors' samples. CDR3 coding DNA: TGTGCCAGCAGCCCTAGCGGGAGAGTCGCAGATACGCAGTATTTT. It encodes CASSPSGRVADTQYF.